The clone carrying this T cell receptor (beta chain) was recorded once. The sample originates from a study of immune evolution from preneoplasia to lung adenocarcinoma. Trimming shortened V by 5 bases and J by 4 bases, and 12 bases separated the two germline ends. The CDR3 sequence is 14 residues long. Germline CDR1 and CDR2: LNHDA and SQIVND (reference sequence). TCRdb keeps only in-frame clones here, not all; method: immunoSEQ multiplex PCR. This sample has 6,000 to 6,500 clones, with 70% to 80% found just once. The sample comprised FFPE lung adenocarcinoma in situ tissue. This sequence originates from an older donor with lung adenocarcinoma. The chain joins TRBV19 to TRBJ1-3; D unclear. This CDR3 reads CASSSARSGNTIYF. CDR3 DNA sequence: TGTGCCAGTAGTTCCGCCCGGTCCGGAAACACCATATATTTT. The full variable domain, in which reference TRBV19 and TRBJ1-3 provide the parts outside the CDR3, is DGGITQSPKYLFRKEGQNVTLSCEQNLNHDAMYWYRQDPGQGLRLIYYSQIVNDFQKGDIAEGYSVSREKKESFPLTVTSAQKNPTAFYLCASSSARSGNTIYFGEGSWLTVV.